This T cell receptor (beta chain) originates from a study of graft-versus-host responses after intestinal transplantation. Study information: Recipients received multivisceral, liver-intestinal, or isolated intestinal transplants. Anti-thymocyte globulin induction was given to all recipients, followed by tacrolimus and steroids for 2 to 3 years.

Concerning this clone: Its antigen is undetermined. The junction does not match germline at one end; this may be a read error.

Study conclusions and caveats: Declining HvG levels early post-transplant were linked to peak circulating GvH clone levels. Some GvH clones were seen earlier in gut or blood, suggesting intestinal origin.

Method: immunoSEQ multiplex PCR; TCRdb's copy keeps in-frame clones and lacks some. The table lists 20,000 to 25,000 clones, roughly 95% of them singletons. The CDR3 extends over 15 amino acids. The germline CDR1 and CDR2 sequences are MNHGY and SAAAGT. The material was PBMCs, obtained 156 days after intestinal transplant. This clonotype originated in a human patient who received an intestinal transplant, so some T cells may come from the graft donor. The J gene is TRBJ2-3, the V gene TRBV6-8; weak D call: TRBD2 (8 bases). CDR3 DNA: TGTGCCAGCAGGGGCTCGGGGGGGGACAGCCTGAATAAAGCTTTT. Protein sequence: CASRGSGGDSLNKAF.